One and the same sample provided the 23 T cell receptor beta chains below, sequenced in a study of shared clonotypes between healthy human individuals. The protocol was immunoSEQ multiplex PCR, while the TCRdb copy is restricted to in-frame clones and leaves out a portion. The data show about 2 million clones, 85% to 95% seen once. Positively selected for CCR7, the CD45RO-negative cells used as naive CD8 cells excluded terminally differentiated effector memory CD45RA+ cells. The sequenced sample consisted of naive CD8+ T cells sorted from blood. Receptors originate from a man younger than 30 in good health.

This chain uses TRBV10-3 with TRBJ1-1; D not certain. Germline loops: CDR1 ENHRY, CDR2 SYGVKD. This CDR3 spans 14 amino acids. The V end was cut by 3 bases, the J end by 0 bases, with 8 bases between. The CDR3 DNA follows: TGTGCCATCAGTGACGGTAAAATGAACACTGAAGCTTTCTTT. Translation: CAISDGKMNTEAFF.

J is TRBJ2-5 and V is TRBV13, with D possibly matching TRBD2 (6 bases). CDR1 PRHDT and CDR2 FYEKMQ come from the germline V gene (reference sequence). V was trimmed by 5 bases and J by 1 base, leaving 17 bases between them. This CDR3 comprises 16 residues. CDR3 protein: CASSPVLALLQETQYF. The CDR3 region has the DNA TGTGCCAGCAGCCCCGTTCTAGCGCTACTCCAAGAGACCCAGTACTTC.

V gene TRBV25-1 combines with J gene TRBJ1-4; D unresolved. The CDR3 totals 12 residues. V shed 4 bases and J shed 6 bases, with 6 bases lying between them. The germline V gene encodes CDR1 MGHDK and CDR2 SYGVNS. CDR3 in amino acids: CASSGSDEKLFF. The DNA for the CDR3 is TGTGCCAGCAGTGGATCGGATGAAAAACTGTTTTTT.

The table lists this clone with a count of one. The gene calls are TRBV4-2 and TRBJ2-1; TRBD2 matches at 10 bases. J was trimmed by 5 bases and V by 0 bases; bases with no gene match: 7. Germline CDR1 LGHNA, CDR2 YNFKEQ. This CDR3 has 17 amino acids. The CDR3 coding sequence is TGTGCCAGCAGCCAAGAGAGGCTAGCGGGAGTCAACAATGAGCAGTTCTTC. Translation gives CASSQERLAGVNNEQFF.

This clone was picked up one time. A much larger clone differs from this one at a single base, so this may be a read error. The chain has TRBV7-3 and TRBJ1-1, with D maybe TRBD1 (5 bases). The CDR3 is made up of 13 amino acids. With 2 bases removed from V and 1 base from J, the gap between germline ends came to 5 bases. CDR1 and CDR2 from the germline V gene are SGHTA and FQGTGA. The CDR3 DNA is TGTGCCAGCAGCTTAGGGGCGAACACTGAAGCTTTCTTT. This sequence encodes CASSLGANTEAFF.

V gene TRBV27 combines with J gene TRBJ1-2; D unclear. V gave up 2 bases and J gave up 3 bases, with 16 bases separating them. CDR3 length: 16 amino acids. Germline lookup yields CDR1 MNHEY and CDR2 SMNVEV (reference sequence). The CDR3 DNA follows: TGTGCCAGCAGTTTAAAAGGGCCTTTTGGTGACTATGGCTACACCTTC. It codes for CASSLKGPFGDYGYTF.

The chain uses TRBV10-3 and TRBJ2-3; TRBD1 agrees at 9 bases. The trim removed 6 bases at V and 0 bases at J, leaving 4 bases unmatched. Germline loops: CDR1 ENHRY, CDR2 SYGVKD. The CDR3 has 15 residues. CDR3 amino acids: CAISGDRASTDTQYF. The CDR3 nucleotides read TGTGCCATCAGCGGGGACAGGGCCAGCACAGATACGCAGTATTTT.

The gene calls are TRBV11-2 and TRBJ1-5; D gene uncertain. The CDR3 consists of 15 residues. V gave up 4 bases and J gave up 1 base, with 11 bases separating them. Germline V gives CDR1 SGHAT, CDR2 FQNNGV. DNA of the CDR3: TGTGCCAGCAGCTCCTACGCTGGGAGCAATCAGCCCCAGCATTTT. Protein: CASSSYAGSNQPQHF.

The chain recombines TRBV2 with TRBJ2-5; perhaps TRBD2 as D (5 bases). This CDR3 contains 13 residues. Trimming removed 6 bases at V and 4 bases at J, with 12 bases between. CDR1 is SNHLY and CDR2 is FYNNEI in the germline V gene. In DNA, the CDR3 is TGTGCCAGCAGGAACCCGAGCGGAGAGACCCAGTACTTC. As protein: CASRNPSGETQYF.

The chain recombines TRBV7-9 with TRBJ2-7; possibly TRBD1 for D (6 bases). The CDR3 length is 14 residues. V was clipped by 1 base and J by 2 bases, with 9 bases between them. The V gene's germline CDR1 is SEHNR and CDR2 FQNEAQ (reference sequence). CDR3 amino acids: CASSLGNRAYEQYF. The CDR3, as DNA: TGTGCCAGCAGCTTAGGTAACAGGGCCTACGAGCAGTACTTC.

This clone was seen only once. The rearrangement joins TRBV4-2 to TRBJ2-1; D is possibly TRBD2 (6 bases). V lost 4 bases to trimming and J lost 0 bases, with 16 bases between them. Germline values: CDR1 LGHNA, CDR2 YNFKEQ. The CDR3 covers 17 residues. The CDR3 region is CASSPLAVTSSYNEQFF. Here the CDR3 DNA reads TGTGCCAGCAGCCCGTTAGCGGTTACCAGCTCCTACAATGAGCAGTTCTTC.

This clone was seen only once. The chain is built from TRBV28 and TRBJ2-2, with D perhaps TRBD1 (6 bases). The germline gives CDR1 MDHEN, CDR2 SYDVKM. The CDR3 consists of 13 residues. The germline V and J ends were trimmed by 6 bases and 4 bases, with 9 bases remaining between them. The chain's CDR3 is CASRLQGTGELFF. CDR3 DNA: TGTGCCAGCAGGTTACAGGGCACCGGGGAGCTGTTTTTT. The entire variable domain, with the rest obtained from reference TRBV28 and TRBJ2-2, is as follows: DVKVTQSSRYLVKRTGEKVFLECVQDMDHENMFWYRQDPGLGLRLIYFSYDVKMKEKGDIPEGYSVSREKKERFSLILESASTNQTSMYLCASRLQGTGELFFGEGSRLTVL.

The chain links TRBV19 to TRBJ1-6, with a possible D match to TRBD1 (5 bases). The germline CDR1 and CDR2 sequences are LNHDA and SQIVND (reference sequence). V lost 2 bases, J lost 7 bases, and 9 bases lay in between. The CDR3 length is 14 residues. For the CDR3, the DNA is TGTGCCAGTAGTATAACAGGAGCGAATTCACCCCTCCACTTT. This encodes CASSITGANSPLHF.

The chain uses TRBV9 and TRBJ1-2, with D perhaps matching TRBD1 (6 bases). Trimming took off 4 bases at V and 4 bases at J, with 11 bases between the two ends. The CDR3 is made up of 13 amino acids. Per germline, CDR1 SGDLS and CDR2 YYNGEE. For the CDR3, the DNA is TGTGCCAGCAGCCAAACAGGGAGCTATGGCTACACCTTC. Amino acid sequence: CASSQTGSYGYTF.

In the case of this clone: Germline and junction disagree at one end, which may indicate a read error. The CDR3 bases are TGTGCTAGCAGCATTTTGGACAGGGAAGGGGAGACCCAGTACTTC. Its translation: CASSILDREGETQYF. The chain has TRBV7-7 and TRBJ2-5, with 8 bases matching TRBD1. The CDR3 sequence is 15 residues long. Germline CDR1 reads SSHAT; CDR2 reads FNYEAQ (reference sequence).

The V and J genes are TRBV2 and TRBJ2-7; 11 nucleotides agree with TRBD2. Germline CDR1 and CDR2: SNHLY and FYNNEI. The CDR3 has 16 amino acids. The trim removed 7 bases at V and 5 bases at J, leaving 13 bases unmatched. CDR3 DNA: TGTGCCAGCACCCAAAGTGGTGCTAGCGGGAGGAACGAGCAGTACTTC. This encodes CASTQSGASGRNEQYF.

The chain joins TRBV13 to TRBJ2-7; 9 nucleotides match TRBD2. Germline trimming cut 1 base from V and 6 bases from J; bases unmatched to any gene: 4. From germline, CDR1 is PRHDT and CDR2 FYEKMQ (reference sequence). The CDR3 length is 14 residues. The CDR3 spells CASSLVAGAGEQYF. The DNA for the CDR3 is TGTGCCAGCAGCTTAGTAGCGGGAGCTGGCGAGCAGTACTTC. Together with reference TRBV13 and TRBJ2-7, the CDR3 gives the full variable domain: AAGVIQSPRHLIKEKRETATLKCYPIPRHDTVYWYQQGPGQDPQFLISFYEKMQSDKGSIPDRFSAQQFSDYHSELNMSSLELGDSALYFCASSLVAGAGEQYFGPGTRLTVT.

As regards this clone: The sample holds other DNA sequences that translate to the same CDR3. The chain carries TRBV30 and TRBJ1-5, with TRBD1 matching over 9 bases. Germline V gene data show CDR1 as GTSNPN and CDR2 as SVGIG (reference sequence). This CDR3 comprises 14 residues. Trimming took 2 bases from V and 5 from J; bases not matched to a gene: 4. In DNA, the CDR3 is TGTGCCTGGAGTCCTGGACAGGGGTATCAGCCCCAGCATTTT. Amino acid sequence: CAWSPGQGYQPQHF.

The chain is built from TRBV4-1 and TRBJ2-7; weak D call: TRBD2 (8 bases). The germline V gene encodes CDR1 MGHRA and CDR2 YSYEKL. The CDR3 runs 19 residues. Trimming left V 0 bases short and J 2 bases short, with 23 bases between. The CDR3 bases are TGCGCCAGCAGCCAAGAAAGGGGGCGCAGCGGGGGAACTGCCTACGAGCAGTACTTC. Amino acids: CASSQERGRSGGTAYEQYF.

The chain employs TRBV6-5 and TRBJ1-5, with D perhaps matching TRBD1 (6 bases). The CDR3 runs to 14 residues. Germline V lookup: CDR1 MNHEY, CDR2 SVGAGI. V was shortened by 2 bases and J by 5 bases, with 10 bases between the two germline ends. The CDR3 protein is CASSYGGAHQPQHF. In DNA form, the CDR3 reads TGTGCCAGCAGTTACGGGGGGGCGCATCAGCCCCAGCATTTT.

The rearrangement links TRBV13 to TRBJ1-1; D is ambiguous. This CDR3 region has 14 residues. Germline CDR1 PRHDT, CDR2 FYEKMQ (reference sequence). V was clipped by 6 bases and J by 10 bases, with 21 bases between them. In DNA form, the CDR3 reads TGTGCCAGCAGTTCGTCAGGTCCCTACCAAGGAGCTTTCTTT. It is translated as CASSSSGPYQGAFF.

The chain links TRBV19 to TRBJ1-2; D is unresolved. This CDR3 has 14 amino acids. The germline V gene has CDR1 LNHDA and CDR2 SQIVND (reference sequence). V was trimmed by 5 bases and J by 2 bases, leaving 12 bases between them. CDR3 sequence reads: CASSLDGRNYGYTF. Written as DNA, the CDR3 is TGTGCCAGTAGTTTGGACGGACGAAACTATGGCTACACCTTC.

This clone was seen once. This CDR3 is CASSQDSLLLYGYTF. DNA of the CDR3: TGCGCCAGCAGTCAAGACAGCCTTCTGCTTTATGGCTACACCTTC. V gene TRBV10-2 combines with J gene TRBJ1-2, with TRBD1 as a possible D gene (5 bases). This CDR3 contains 15 residues. The V end was cut by 5 bases, the J end by 5 bases, with 18 bases between. Germline lookup yields CDR1 WSHSY and CDR2 SAAADI.